The following is a TCR beta chain sequence with its context. The trim removed 5 bases at V and 7 bases at J, leaving 9 bases unmatched. Germline V gene lookup returns CDR1 LNHDA and CDR2 SQIVND (reference sequence). CDR3 length: 15 residues. The entry originates in a study of identifying expanded T cells in peripheral blood. Produced via immunoSEQ multiplex PCR; TCRdb's table is partial and in-frame only. The sample lists roughly 96,000 clones, around 90% seen once, with about 6% in the top ten. The sample taken for sequencing was blood. The gene calls are TRBV19 and TRBJ2-4, with 9 bases aligning to TRBD2. The receptor was derived from a person between 18 and 75 years old in good health. CDR3 nucleotide sequence: TGTGCCAGTAGTGGGGAGCGGGGGGCCTATAACATTCAGTACTTC. Translated: CASSGERGAYNIQYF.